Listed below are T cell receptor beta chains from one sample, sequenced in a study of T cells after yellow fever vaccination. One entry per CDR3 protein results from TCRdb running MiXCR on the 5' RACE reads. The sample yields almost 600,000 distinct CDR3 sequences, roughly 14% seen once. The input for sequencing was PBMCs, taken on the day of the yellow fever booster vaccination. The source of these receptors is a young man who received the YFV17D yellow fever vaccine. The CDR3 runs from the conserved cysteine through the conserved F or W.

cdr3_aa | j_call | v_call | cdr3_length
CASSPSKGAYNEQFF | TRBJ2-1 | TRBV27 | 15
CAWSTGGDVSNQPQHF | TRBJ1-5 | TRBV30 | 16
CASRFRNQPQHF | TRBJ1-5 | TRBV6-4 | 12
CASSHGGTSLDEQFF | TRBJ2-1 | TRBV4-3 | 15
CASSHTGTQNTEAFF | TRBJ1-1 | TRBV9 | 15
CASSNSPGPYEQYF | TRBJ2-7 | TRBV7-2 | 14
CASSMGTSGRSNEQFF | TRBJ2-1 | TRBV5-1 | 16
CASSSQSAPTIGDEQFF | TRBJ2-1 | TRBV10-2 | 17
CASSLKQMLGGELFF | TRBJ2-2 | TRBV5-4 | 15
CASSSQGGGWDEQYF | TRBJ2-7 | TRBV7-2 | 15
CASSPYIERNEQFF | TRBJ2-1 | TRBV5-4 | 14
CASSYVGSGANVLTF | TRBJ2-6 | TRBV27 | 15
CASSIGSSGRYEQFF | TRBJ2-1 | TRBV19 | 15
CASSFLAGGNYNEQFF | TRBJ2-1 | TRBV28 | 16
CASSLVGGQMNTEAFF | TRBJ1-1 | TRBV7-2 | 16
CATDSGGYTF | TRBJ1-2 | TRBV25-1 | 10
CASTILAGGPHEQYF | TRBJ2-7 | TRBV12-3/TRBV12-4 | 15
CASSTEDGTDTQYF | TRBJ2-3 | TRBV4-1 | 14
CASSLDRQSSSYEQYF | TRBJ2-7 | TRBV7-2 | 16
CASSLWLDQETQYF | TRBJ2-5 | TRBV7-9 | 14
CASSPDGEGYYNEQFF | TRBJ2-1 | TRBV12-3/TRBV12-4 | 16
CSVGLAKNIQYF | TRBJ2-4 | TRBV29-1 | 12
CASSLPGSYGYTF | TRBJ1-2 | TRBV7-2 | 13
CASSKALATNTGELFF | TRBJ2-2 | TRBV21-1 | 16
CASSKQTSSVNIQYF | TRBJ2-4 | TRBV3-1 | 15
CASSSGIGETQYF | TRBJ2-5 | TRBV12-3/TRBV12-4 | 13
CASSFSLIQEDEQYF | TRBJ2-7 | TRBV5-6 | 15
CASQGGIMNTEAFF | TRBJ1-1 | TRBV19 | 14
CATGTSLGAGPDEKLFF | TRBJ1-4 | TRBV15 | 17
CASSLALERSGRSAGDEQFF | TRBJ2-1 | TRBV7-8 | 20
CASSSSRASNQPQHF | TRBJ1-5 | TRBV7-9 | 15
CASSVALDETQYF | TRBJ2-5 | TRBV9 | 13
CASPGLAPNTGELFF | TRBJ2-2 | TRBV10-2 | 15
CATSRDQPREQYF | TRBJ2-7 | TRBV15 | 13